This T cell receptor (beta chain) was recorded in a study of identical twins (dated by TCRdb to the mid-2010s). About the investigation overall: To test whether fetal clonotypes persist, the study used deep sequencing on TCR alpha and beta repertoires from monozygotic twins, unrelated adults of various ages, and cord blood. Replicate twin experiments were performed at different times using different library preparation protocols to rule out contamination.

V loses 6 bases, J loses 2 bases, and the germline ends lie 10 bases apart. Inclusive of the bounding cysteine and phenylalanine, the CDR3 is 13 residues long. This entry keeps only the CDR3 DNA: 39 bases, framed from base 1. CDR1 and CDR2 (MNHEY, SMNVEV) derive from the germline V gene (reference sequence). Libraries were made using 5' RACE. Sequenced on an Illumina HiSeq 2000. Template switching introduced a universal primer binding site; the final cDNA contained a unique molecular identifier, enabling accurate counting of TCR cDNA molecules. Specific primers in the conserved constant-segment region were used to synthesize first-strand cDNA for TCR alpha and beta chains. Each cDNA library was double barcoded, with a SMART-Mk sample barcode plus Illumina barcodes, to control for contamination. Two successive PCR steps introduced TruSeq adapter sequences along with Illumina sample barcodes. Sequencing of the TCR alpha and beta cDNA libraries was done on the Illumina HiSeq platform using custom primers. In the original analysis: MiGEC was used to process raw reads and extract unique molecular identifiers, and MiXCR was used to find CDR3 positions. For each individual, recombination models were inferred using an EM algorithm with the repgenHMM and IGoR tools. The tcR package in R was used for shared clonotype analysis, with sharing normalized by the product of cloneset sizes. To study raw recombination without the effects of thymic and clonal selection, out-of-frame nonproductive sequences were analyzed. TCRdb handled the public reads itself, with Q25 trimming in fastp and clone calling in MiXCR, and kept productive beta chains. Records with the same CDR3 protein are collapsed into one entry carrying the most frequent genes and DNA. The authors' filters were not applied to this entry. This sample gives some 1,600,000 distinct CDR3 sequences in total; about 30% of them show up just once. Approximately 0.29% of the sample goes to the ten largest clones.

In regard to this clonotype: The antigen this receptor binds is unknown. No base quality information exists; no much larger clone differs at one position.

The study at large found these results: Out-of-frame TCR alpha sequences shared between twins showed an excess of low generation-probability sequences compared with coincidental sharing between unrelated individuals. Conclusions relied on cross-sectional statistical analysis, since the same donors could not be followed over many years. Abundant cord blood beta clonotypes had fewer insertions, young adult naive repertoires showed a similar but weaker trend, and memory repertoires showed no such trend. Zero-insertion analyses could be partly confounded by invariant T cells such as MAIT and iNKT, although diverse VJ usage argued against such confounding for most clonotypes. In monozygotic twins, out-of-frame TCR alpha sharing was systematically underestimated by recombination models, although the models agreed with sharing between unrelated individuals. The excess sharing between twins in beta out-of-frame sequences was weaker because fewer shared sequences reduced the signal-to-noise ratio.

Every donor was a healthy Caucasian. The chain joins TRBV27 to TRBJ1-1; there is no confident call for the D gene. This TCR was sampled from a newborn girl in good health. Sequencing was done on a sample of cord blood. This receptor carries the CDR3 CASSSALNTEAFF. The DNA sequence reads TGTGCCAGCAGCTCCGCCCTAAACACTGAAGCTTTCTTT.